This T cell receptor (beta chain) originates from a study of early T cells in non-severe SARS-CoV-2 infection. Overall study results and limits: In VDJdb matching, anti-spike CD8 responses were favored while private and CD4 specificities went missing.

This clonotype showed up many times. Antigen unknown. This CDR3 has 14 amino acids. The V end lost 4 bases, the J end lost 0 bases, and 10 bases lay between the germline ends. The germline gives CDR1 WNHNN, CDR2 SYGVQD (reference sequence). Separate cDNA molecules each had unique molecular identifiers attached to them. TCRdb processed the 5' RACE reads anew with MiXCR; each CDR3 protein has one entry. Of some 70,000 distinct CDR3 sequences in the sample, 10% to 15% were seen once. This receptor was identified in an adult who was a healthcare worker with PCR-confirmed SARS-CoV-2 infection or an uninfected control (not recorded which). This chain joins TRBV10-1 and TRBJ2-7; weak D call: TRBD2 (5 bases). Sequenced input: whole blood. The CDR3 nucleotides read TGCGCCAGCAGTGTCTTTCGGGACTCCTACGAGCAGTACTTC. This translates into CASSVFRDSYEQYF.